Listed below are T cell receptor beta chains from one sample, sequenced in a study of cytomegalovirus exposure and HLA in healthy donors. The method was immunoSEQ multiplex PCR; TCRdb's version includes in-frame clones alone and lacks a portion of them. The sample comprises fewer than 250,000 clones, 65% to 75% of which are singletons, and approximately 1.7% rests with the top ten. The sequenced sample was PBMCs. The receptors stem from a woman in her 30s in good health and CMV-seronegative. Each CDR3 is given with its conserved first and last residue. D genes are given only for firm matches. Expanded clones are given a class, and other clones once, few, many or no size at all.

d_call: TRBD1
j_call: TRBJ1-2
v_call: TRBV7-3
clone_size: .
cdr3_aa: CASSPTTGANYGYTF
cdr3_nt: TGTGCCAGCAGCCCTACGACAGGGGCTAACTATGGCTACACCTTC

d_call: TRBD1
j_call: TRBJ2-1
v_call: TRBV5-1
clone_size: .
cdr3_aa: CASSLMGQGLIRFF
cdr3_nt: TGCGCCAGCAGCTTGATGGGACAGGGCTTAATCCGGTTCTTC

d_call: TRBD2
j_call: TRBJ2-7
v_call: TRBV4-2
clone_size: .
cdr3_aa: CASGQEGVTGLAGTYEQYF
cdr3_nt: TGTGCCAGCGGCCAAGAGGGAGTGACAGGACTAGCGGGAACCTACGAGCAGTACTTC

d_call: .
j_call: TRBJ1-2
v_call: TRBV14
clone_size: .
cdr3_aa: CASSQDAGGPYGYTF
cdr3_nt: TGTGCCAGCAGCCAAGATGCGGGGGGCCCCTATGGCTACACCTTC

d_call: TRBD1
j_call: TRBJ1-1
v_call: TRBV7-9
clone_size: .
cdr3_aa: CASSDWPGGGTEAFF
cdr3_nt: TGTGCCAGCAGCGACTGGCCAGGGGGAGGCACTGAAGCTTTCTTT

d_call: TRBD2
j_call: TRBJ2-5
v_call: TRBV30
clone_size: .
cdr3_aa: CAWRGGSGGAGETQYF
cdr3_nt: TGTGCCTGGAGAGGGGGCAGCGGGGGGGCGGGGGAGACCCAGTACTTC

d_call: .
j_call: TRBJ1-1
v_call: TRBV7-2
clone_size: .
cdr3_aa: CASSLPGLGTEAFF
cdr3_nt: TGTGCCAGCAGCTTACCCGGACTCGGTACTGAAGCTTTCTTT

d_call: TRBD1
j_call: TRBJ1-2
v_call: TRBV6-5
clone_size: .
cdr3_aa: CASRLTGTGGSGYTF
cdr3_nt: TGTGCCAGCAGGCTTACCGGGACAGGGGGATCTGGCTACACCTTC

d_call: .
j_call: TRBJ2-1
v_call: TRBV2
clone_size: .
cdr3_aa: CASSGTAGLKKQFF
cdr3_nt: TGTGCCAGTAGCGGGACAGCGGGTTTGAAGAAGCAGTTCTTC

d_call: TRBD1
j_call: TRBJ1-2
v_call: TRBV29-1
clone_size: .
cdr3_aa: CSVLTGEEGYTF
cdr3_nt: TGCAGCGTTCTAACAGGGGAGGAAGGCTACACCTTC

d_call: .
j_call: TRBJ2-7
v_call: TRBV13
clone_size: few
cdr3_aa: CASSAGTTYEQYF
cdr3_nt: TGTGCCAGCAGCGCCGGGACAACCTACGAGCAGTACTTC

d_call: .
j_call: TRBJ2-5
v_call: TRBV7-3
clone_size: .
cdr3_aa: CASSLKGDTQETQYF
cdr3_nt: TGTGCCAGCAGCTTAAAGGGGGACACCCAAGAGACCCAGTACTTC

d_call: .
j_call: TRBJ2-7
v_call: TRBV4-2
clone_size: .
cdr3_aa: CASSQEPGYEQYF
cdr3_nt: TGTGCCAGCAGCCAAGAACCGGGCTACGAGCAGTACTTC

d_call: .
j_call: TRBJ2-1
v_call: TRBV10-1
clone_size: .
cdr3_aa: CASSESGGGGFEQFF
cdr3_nt: TGCGCCAGCAGTGAGTCAGGTGGAGGGGGCTTTGAGCAGTTCTTC

d_call: TRBD2
j_call: TRBJ2-7
v_call: TRBV5-1
clone_size: .
cdr3_aa: CASSPGRRAGGSYEQYF
cdr3_nt: TGCGCCAGCAGCCCGGGTCGGAGGGCGGGGGGATCCTACGAGCAGTACTTC

d_call: TRBD1
j_call: TRBJ2-1
v_call: TRBV30
clone_size: .
cdr3_aa: CAWSRDRSSSYNEQFF
cdr3_nt: TGTGCCTGGAGCCGGGACAGGTCTAGCTCCTACAATGAGCAGTTCTTC

d_call: .
j_call: TRBJ1-1
v_call: TRBV6-5
clone_size: .
cdr3_aa: CASSYEADREAFF
cdr3_nt: TGTGCCAGCAGTTACGAGGCCGACCGGGAAGCTTTCTTT

d_call: TRBD1
j_call: TRBJ1-3
v_call: TRBV6-6
clone_size: .
cdr3_aa: CASSYGTGSGNTIYF
cdr3_nt: TGTGCCAGCAGTTACGGGACAGGCTCTGGAAACACCATATATTTT

d_call: .
j_call: TRBJ1-2
v_call: TRBV25-1
clone_size: few
cdr3_aa: CASSEQANYGYTF
cdr3_nt: TGTGCCAGCAGTGAGCAGGCTAACTATGGCTACACCTTC

d_call: .
j_call: TRBJ2-1
v_call: TRBV7-6
clone_size: few
cdr3_aa: CASSLTRLENEQFF
cdr3_nt: TGTGCCAGCAGCTTAACGAGGCTGGAAAATGAGCAGTTCTTC

d_call: .
j_call: TRBJ1-2
v_call: TRBV7-9
clone_size: .
cdr3_aa: CASSLPREYGYTF
cdr3_nt: TGTGCCAGCAGCTTACCCCGGGAGTATGGCTACACCTTC

d_call: TRBD1
j_call: TRBJ1-2
v_call: TRBV5-4
clone_size: .
cdr3_aa: CASSLDRTGPRGYTF
cdr3_nt: TGTGCCAGCAGCTTGGACCGGACAGGCCCCAGAGGCTACACCTTC

d_call: TRBD1
j_call: TRBJ1-2
v_call: TRBV15
clone_size: .
cdr3_aa: CATSRPPGQTYGYTF
cdr3_nt: TGTGCCACCAGCAGGCCTCCGGGACAGACGTATGGCTACACCTTC

d_call: .
j_call: TRBJ1-1
v_call: TRBV6-1
clone_size: .
cdr3_aa: CASSPFAVNTEAFF
cdr3_nt: TGTGCCAGCAGCCCGTTTGCGGTGAACACTGAAGCTTTCTTT

d_call: TRBD2
j_call: TRBJ2-1
v_call: TRBV6-1
clone_size: .
cdr3_aa: CASSEWKSGGPVFF
cdr3_nt: TGTGCCAGCAGTGAATGGAAGAGCGGGGGGCCCGTGTTCTTC

d_call: .
j_call: TRBJ1-4
v_call: TRBV10-2
clone_size: few
cdr3_aa: CASSVTGINEKLFF
cdr3_nt: TGCGCCAGCAGTGTAACAGGGATTAATGAAAAACTGTTTTTT

d_call: .
j_call: TRBJ2-3
v_call: TRBV19
clone_size: once
cdr3_aa: CASSRGSWVEDTQYF
cdr3_nt: TGTGCCAGTAGTCGAGGGAGTTGGGTGGAAGATACGCAGTATTTT

d_call: .
j_call: TRBJ1-5
v_call: TRBV10-2
clone_size: few
cdr3_aa: CASSGGSNQPQHF
cdr3_nt: TGCGCCAGCAGTGGCGGTAGCAATCAGCCCCAGCATTTT

d_call: .
j_call: TRBJ1-2
v_call: TRBV19
clone_size: .
cdr3_aa: CASRGLVGYGYTF
cdr3_nt: TGTGCCAGCCGCGGCCTAGTCGGCTATGGCTACACCTTC

d_call: .
j_call: TRBJ2-7
v_call: TRBV6-1
clone_size: .
cdr3_aa: CASSSQTAGFYEQYF
cdr3_nt: TGTGCCAGCAGTAGCCAGACGGCGGGGTTTTACGAGCAGTACTTC

d_call: TRBD2
j_call: TRBJ2-7
v_call: TRBV5-6
clone_size: .
cdr3_aa: CASSPLAPGLAGVYEQYF
cdr3_nt: TGTGCCAGCAGCCCTCTTGCTCCGGGACTAGCGGGCGTCTACGAGCAGTACTTC

d_call: TRBD1
j_call: TRBJ2-7
v_call: TRBV7-9
clone_size: .
cdr3_aa: CASSRTTGDPYEQYF
cdr3_nt: TGTGCCAGCAGCCGAACTACAGGGGATCCCTACGAGCAGTACTTC

d_call: TRBD1
j_call: TRBJ1-1
v_call: TRBV19
clone_size: once
cdr3_aa: CASSRDSPNTEAFF
cdr3_nt: TGTGCCAGTAGTAGGGACAGCCCGAACACTGAAGCTTTCTTT

d_call: TRBD2
j_call: TRBJ2-5
v_call: TRBV5-1
clone_size: few
cdr3_aa: CASSFGLAGVDETQYF
cdr3_nt: TGCGCCAGCAGCTTTGGACTAGCGGGAGTTGACGAGACCCAGTACTTC

d_call: TRBD1
j_call: TRBJ2-7
v_call: TRBV6-1
clone_size: .
cdr3_aa: CASSESATGVYEQYF
cdr3_nt: TGTGCCAGCAGTGAGAGTGCGACAGGGGTCTACGAGCAGTACTTC

d_call: TRBD1
j_call: TRBJ1-4
v_call: TRBV27
clone_size: .
cdr3_aa: CASSIGQGGTSNEKLFF
cdr3_nt: TGTGCCAGCAGTATCGGACAGGGAGGGACCTCTAATGAAAAACTGTTTTTT

d_call: TRBD1
j_call: TRBJ1-4
v_call: TRBV28
clone_size: .
cdr3_aa: CASSSDRANEKLFF
cdr3_nt: TGTGCCAGCAGCTCAGACAGGGCTAATGAAAAACTGTTTTTT

d_call: .
j_call: TRBJ1-1
v_call: TRBV2
clone_size: .
cdr3_aa: CASRSARARENEAFF
cdr3_nt: TGTGCCAGCAGGAGTGCGCGGGCGCGGGAGAATGAAGCTTTCTTT

d_call: TRBD2
j_call: TRBJ2-5
v_call: TRBV6-1
clone_size: .
cdr3_aa: CASSEASGGVEETQYF
cdr3_nt: TGTGCCAGCAGTGAAGCTAGCGGGGGGGTTGAAGAGACCCAGTACTTC

d_call: .
j_call: TRBJ1-2
v_call: TRBV2
clone_size: .
cdr3_aa: CATLVDLYGYTF
cdr3_nt: TGTGCCACCCTAGTTGATCTCTATGGCTACACCTTC

d_call: .
j_call: TRBJ2-3
v_call: TRBV11-2
clone_size: .
cdr3_aa: CASSGRAKKYF
cdr3_nt: TGTGCCAGCAGCGGTCGCGCAAAAAAGTATTTT

d_call: .
j_call: TRBJ1-1
v_call: TRBV30
clone_size: .
cdr3_aa: CAWSVGQSYTEAFF
cdr3_nt: TGTGCCTGGAGTGTCGGACAATCTTACACTGAAGCTTTCTTT

d_call: TRBD2
j_call: TRBJ2-1
v_call: TRBV6-1
clone_size: .
cdr3_aa: CASRLSGGANEQFF
cdr3_nt: TGTGCCAGCAGGCTTAGCGGGGGGGCCAATGAGCAGTTCTTC

d_call: .
j_call: TRBJ2-7
v_call: TRBV27
clone_size: .
cdr3_aa: CASSSRLEPSYEQYF
cdr3_nt: TGTGCCAGCAGTTCCCGACTAGAGCCGTCCTACGAGCAGTACTTC

d_call: .
j_call: TRBJ1-3
v_call: TRBV30
clone_size: .
cdr3_aa: CAWSKSLNGNTIYF
cdr3_nt: TGTGCCTGGAGTAAGAGTCTCAACGGAAACACCATATATTTT

d_call: .
j_call: TRBJ1-4
v_call: TRBV5-8
clone_size: few
cdr3_aa: CASSSQVGVYEKLFF
cdr3_nt: TGTGCCAGCAGCTCCCAGGTGGGAGTCTATGAAAAACTGTTTTTT

d_call: TRBD1
j_call: TRBJ2-3
v_call: TRBV4-1
clone_size: .
cdr3_aa: CASSQVGTGWADTQYF
cdr3_nt: TGCGCCAGCAGCCAAGTGGGGACAGGATGGGCAGATACGCAGTATTTT

d_call: .
j_call: TRBJ1-1
v_call: TRBV7-9
clone_size: .
cdr3_aa: CASSLDREEAFF
cdr3_nt: TGTGCCAGCAGCTTAGACAGGGAAGAAGCTTTCTTT

d_call: .
j_call: TRBJ2-5
v_call: TRBV30
clone_size: few
cdr3_aa: CAWSVTGTQETQYF
cdr3_nt: TGTGCCTGGAGTGTGACGGGTACCCAAGAGACCCAGTACTTC

d_call: TRBD1
j_call: TRBJ1-2
v_call: TRBV5-1
clone_size: .
cdr3_aa: CASRQEEGARGYTF
cdr3_nt: TGCGCCAGCAGACAAGAGGAGGGGGCGCGAGGCTACACCTTC

d_call: .
j_call: TRBJ1-1
v_call: TRBV13
clone_size: .
cdr3_aa: CASSFQVNTEAFF
cdr3_nt: TGTGCCAGCAGCTTCCAGGTGAACACTGAAGCTTTCTTT

d_call: TRBD1
j_call: TRBJ2-3
v_call: TRBV29-1
clone_size: .
cdr3_aa: CSVGDRDPDTQYF
cdr3_nt: TGCAGCGTTGGGGACAGGGACCCAGATACGCAGTATTTT

d_call: .
j_call: TRBJ2-2
v_call: TRBV7-8
clone_size: .
cdr3_aa: CASSLGPSGELFF
cdr3_nt: TGTGCCAGCAGCTTAGGGCCTAGCGGGGAGCTGTTTTTT

d_call: TRBD1
j_call: TRBJ2-1
v_call: TRBV19
clone_size: .
cdr3_aa: CASSISRDRESYNEQFF
cdr3_nt: TGTGCCAGTAGTATCTCCCGGGACAGGGAATCCTACAATGAGCAGTTCTTC

d_call: .
j_call: TRBJ2-7
v_call: TRBV2
clone_size: .
cdr3_aa: CASAQRWISLYEQYF
cdr3_nt: TGTGCCAGCGCCCAGAGGTGGATTTCTCTATACGAGCAGTACTTC

d_call: .
j_call: TRBJ2-1
v_call: TRBV21-1
clone_size: .
cdr3_aa: CASSKGWTGTQKNEQFF
cdr3_nt: TGTGCCAGCAGCAAAGGATGGACAGGGACCCAAAAAAATGAGCAGTTCTTC

d_call: .
j_call: TRBJ1-4
v_call: TRBV4-1
clone_size: .
cdr3_aa: CASSQDRRSSHLFF
cdr3_nt: TGCGCCAGCAGCCAAGATCGGCGGTCCTCACACCTGTTTTTT

d_call: .
j_call: TRBJ2-5
v_call: TRBV5-1
clone_size: once
cdr3_aa: CASSLGPQGGEQETQYF
cdr3_nt: TGCGCCAGCAGCTTGGGCCCACAGGGTGGGGAACAAGAGACCCAGTACTTC

d_call: TRBD1
j_call: TRBJ2-7
v_call: TRBV18
clone_size: .
cdr3_aa: CASSPRGRDRTSYEQYF
cdr3_nt: TGTGCCAGCTCACCACGCGGCCGGGACAGAACCTCCTACGAGCAGTACTTC